This is a list of T cell receptor beta chains from one sample in a study of blood T cell repertoires in COVID-19. Profiling relied on immunoSEQ multiplex PCR, and the TCRdb table lists in-frame clones only, not all of them. The data show about 250,000 clones, around 80% seen once. Sequencing was done on a sample of PBMCs or T cells enriched from blood (not recorded which). Receptor source: a man in his forties or fifties who had been exposed to COVID-19. The conserved cysteine and the conserved F or W are not part of the CDR3 here. The order of the fields is clone size, CDR3 length, V gene, CDR3 protein. Clone size is shown for a subset of rows, as once, few, many or a class of expanded clone.

abundance: NA
len: 12
v_gene: TRBV5-1
CDR3aa: ASSPASGYTEAF

abundance: NA
len: 12
v_gene: TRBV6-5
CDR3aa: ASSIRLAGYEQY

abundance: once
len: 8
v_gene: TRBV30
CDR3aa: AYSTGELF

abundance: NA
len: 11
v_gene: TRBV25-1
CDR3aa: ASKRQGFYGYT

abundance: NA
len: 12
v_gene: TRBV6-4
CDR3aa: ATRRTSGTDTQY

abundance: NA
len: 13
v_gene: TRBV7-9
CDR3aa: ASSFRQAVGYEQY

abundance: NA
len: 11
v_gene: TRBV6-4
CDR3aa: ASSVEEKTEAF

abundance: NA
len: 12
v_gene: TRBV10-2
CDR3aa: ASSDRGVNTEAF

abundance: NA
len: 14
v_gene: TRBV7-9
CDR3aa: ASSLAGRAKAGELF

abundance: few
len: 11
v_gene: TRBV7-9
CDR3aa: ASSLQVDSLAF

abundance: NA
len: 13
v_gene: TRBV18
CDR3aa: ASSPGLAGGYEQF